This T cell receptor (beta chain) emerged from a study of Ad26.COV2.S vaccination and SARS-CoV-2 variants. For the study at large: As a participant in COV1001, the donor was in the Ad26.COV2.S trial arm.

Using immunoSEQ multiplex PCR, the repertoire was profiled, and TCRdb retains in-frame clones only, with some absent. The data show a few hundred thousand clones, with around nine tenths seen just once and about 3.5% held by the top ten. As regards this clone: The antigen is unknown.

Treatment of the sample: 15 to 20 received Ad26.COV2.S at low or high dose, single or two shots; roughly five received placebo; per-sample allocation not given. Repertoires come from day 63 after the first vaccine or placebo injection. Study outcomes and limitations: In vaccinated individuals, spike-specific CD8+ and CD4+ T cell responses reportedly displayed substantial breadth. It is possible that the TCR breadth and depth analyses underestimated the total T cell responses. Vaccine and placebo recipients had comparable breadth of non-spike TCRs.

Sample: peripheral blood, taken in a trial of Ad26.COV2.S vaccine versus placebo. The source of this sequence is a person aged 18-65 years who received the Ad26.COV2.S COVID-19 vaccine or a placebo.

Here the CDR3 DNA reads TGTGCCAGCAGTTTGGCTGAACAGAGCGAGCAGTACTTC. Amino acids: CASSLAEQSEQYF. This chain connects TRBV12-3 or TRBV12-4 to TRBJ2-7; D is uncertain. Between the trimmed V and J ends, which lost 3 bases and 6 bases, there was a span of 12 bases. The CDR3 consists of 13 residues.